These T cell receptor beta chains were read from a single sample in a study of CD8+CD57+ T cells in acquired aplastic anemia. TCRdb re-derived calls from the reads in MiXCR, one entry per CDR3 protein. The table records hundreds of thousands of distinct CDR3 sequences, around 33% of them present only once. The specimen was sorted CD4+, CD8+, or CD8+CD57+ T cells (not recorded which) from PBMCs. These receptors all stem from a human donor with aplastic anemia. CDR3s include the opening cysteine and the closing phenylalanine or tryptophan. A D gene is named only where the DNA matches it firmly. A row's size may be missing; if present it is once, few, many or a size class.

j_call: TRBJ2-7
d_call: .
v_call: TRBV7-2
clone_size: .
cdr3_nt: TGTGCCAGCAGCTTAGAGGGGGGGGGCCCCTACGAGCAGTACTTC
cdr3_aa: CASSLEGGGPYEQYF

j_call: TRBJ2-2
d_call: TRBD2
v_call: TRBV6-1
clone_size: .
cdr3_nt: TGTGCCAGCAGTACCGGGACTAGCTACACCGGGGAGCTGTTTTTT
cdr3_aa: CASSTGTSYTGELFF

j_call: TRBJ1-2
d_call: TRBD1
v_call: TRBV25-1
clone_size: .
cdr3_nt: TGTGCCAGCAGCGTCCCCGGGACAGGGACCCATGGCCGCACCTTC
cdr3_aa: CASSVPGTGTHGRTF

j_call: TRBJ1-5
d_call: .
v_call: TRBV20-1
clone_size: many
cdr3_nt: TGCAGTGCTAGTAGAGTCAATCAGCCCCAGCATTTT
cdr3_aa: CSASRVNQPQHF

j_call: TRBJ1-5
d_call: .
v_call: TRBV6-5
clone_size: .
cdr3_nt: TGTGCCAGCAGTTACCGGCCTACAGGAGGCAGCAATCAGCCCCAGCATTTT
cdr3_aa: CASSYRPTGGSNQPQHF

j_call: TRBJ2-1
d_call: .
v_call: TRBV20-1
clone_size: .
cdr3_nt: TGCAGTGCTATGGTCCCACGAGCCGAGTTAAGCCAGTTCTTC
cdr3_aa: CSAMVPRAELSQFF

j_call: TRBJ2-3
d_call: .
v_call: TRBV10-3
clone_size: many
cdr3_nt: TGTGCCATCAGTGCAGACGGGCGGGGTACGCAGTATTTT
cdr3_aa: CAISADGRGTQYF

j_call: TRBJ1-3
d_call: .
v_call: TRBV5-6
clone_size: .
cdr3_nt: TGTGCCAGCAGCCCGCCAAGGTCTGGAAACACCATATATTTT
cdr3_aa: CASSPPRSGNTIYF

j_call: TRBJ2-7
d_call: TRBD2
v_call: TRBV20-1
clone_size: .
cdr3_nt: TGCAGTGCTAGGCGGGGGAGGGGCCTACCTTACGAGCAGTACTTC
cdr3_aa: CSARRGRGLPYEQYF

j_call: TRBJ2-3
d_call: TRBD1
v_call: TRBV5-6
clone_size: once
cdr3_nt: TGTGCCAGCAGCTTTACAGGGGTTGCAGATACGCAGTATTTT
cdr3_aa: CASSFTGVADTQYF

j_call: TRBJ1-2
d_call: .
v_call: TRBV2
clone_size: .
cdr3_nt: TGTGCCAGCACACCGGGACACGGCTATGGCTACACCTTC
cdr3_aa: CASTPGHGYGYTF

j_call: TRBJ2-1
d_call: .
v_call: TRBV20-1
clone_size: .
cdr3_nt: TGCAGTGCCCCGAGGGTGGGGAGCTCCTACAATGAGCAGTTCTTC
cdr3_aa: CSAPRVGSSYNEQFF

j_call: TRBJ1-2
d_call: .
v_call: TRBV19
clone_size: many
cdr3_nt: TGTGCCAGTAGTCCCCGAGATTCCACCGCTAACTATGGCTACACCTTC
cdr3_aa: CASSPRDSTANYGYTF

j_call: TRBJ2-7
d_call: TRBD2
v_call: TRBV11-2
clone_size: few
cdr3_nt: TGTGCCAGCAGCTTTTCTAGCGGAGATCAGTACGAGCAGTACTTC
cdr3_aa: CASSFSSGDQYEQYF

j_call: TRBJ2-7
d_call: TRBD1
v_call: TRBV5-6
clone_size: many
cdr3_nt: TGTGCCAGCAGCCACGACAGGGCCGTCTACGAGCAGTACTTC
cdr3_aa: CASSHDRAVYEQYF

j_call: TRBJ2-6
d_call: .
v_call: TRBV20-1
clone_size: .
cdr3_nt: TGCAGTGCCCCCCGCGAGACGTTCTCTGGGGCCAACGTCCTGACTTTC
cdr3_aa: CSAPRETFSGANVLTF

j_call: TRBJ1-5
d_call: .
v_call: TRBV6-1
clone_size: .
cdr3_nt: TGTGCCAGCAGTAATGGAGCTAGCAATCAGCCCCAGCATTTT
cdr3_aa: CASSNGASNQPQHF

j_call: TRBJ1-1
d_call: TRBD1
v_call: TRBV9
clone_size: .
cdr3_nt: TGTGCCAGCAGCGCACAGGGGAGTCGGACTGAAGCTTTCTTT
cdr3_aa: CASSAQGSRTEAFF

j_call: TRBJ1-1
d_call: .
v_call: TRBV3-1
clone_size: .
cdr3_nt: TGTGCCAGCAGCCGACCGACCGGTCGAGCTTTCTTT
cdr3_aa: CASSRPTGRAFF

j_call: TRBJ1-3
d_call: TRBD1
v_call: TRBV6-1
clone_size: few
cdr3_nt: TGTGCCAGCAGTTTGACAGGGGGCTCTGGAAACACCATATATTTT
cdr3_aa: CASSLTGGSGNTIYF

j_call: TRBJ1-5
d_call: .
v_call: TRBV20-1
clone_size: many
cdr3_nt: TGCAGTGCTAGTAAGGCAGGGGTTACTCGGCCCCAGCATTTT
cdr3_aa: CSASKAGVTRPQHF

j_call: TRBJ2-7
d_call: .
v_call: TRBV2
clone_size: .
cdr3_nt: TGTGCCAGCGGGGCAACATCTTCCAGCTCCTACGAGCAGTACTTC
cdr3_aa: CASGATSSSSYEQYF

j_call: TRBJ2-7
d_call: .
v_call: TRBV27
clone_size: few
cdr3_nt: TGTGCCAGCACTCGCGGAATCAACTACGAGCAGTACTTC
cdr3_aa: CASTRGINYEQYF

j_call: TRBJ2-5
d_call: TRBD2
v_call: TRBV24-1
clone_size: many
cdr3_nt: TGTGCCACCAGTGATTCGACGGGGGGAACGGAGACCCAGTACTTC
cdr3_aa: CATSDSTGGTETQYF

j_call: TRBJ1-1
d_call: TRBD1
v_call: TRBV29-1
clone_size: .
cdr3_nt: TGCAGCGTGCCCCCGGACAGGGGAAATCCTGAAGCTTTCTTT
cdr3_aa: CSVPPDRGNPEAFF

j_call: TRBJ2-5
d_call: .
v_call: TRBV6-9
clone_size: .
cdr3_nt: TGTGCCAGCAAAGCTGATGGACTCCGAGAGACCCAGTACTTC
cdr3_aa: CASKADGLRETQYF

j_call: TRBJ1-2
d_call: .
v_call: TRBV5-1
clone_size: many
cdr3_nt: TGCGCCAGCAGCTTGGCCCTGGCAGACGATGGCTACACCTTC
cdr3_aa: CASSLALADDGYTF

j_call: TRBJ1-6
d_call: .
v_call: TRBV5-6
clone_size: many
cdr3_nt: TGTGCCAGCAGCTTGGGGGACATACATAATTCACCCCTCCACTTT
cdr3_aa: CASSLGDIHNSPLHF

j_call: TRBJ1-2
d_call: .
v_call: TRBV5-5
clone_size: .
cdr3_nt: TGTGCCAGCAGCTTCAGATCAACTAACTATGGCTACACCTTC
cdr3_aa: CASSFRSTNYGYTF

j_call: TRBJ1-1
d_call: .
v_call: TRBV11-3
clone_size: .
cdr3_nt: TGTGCCAGCAGTGATCGAAGGGTACTTAGCACTGAAGCTTTCTTT
cdr3_aa: CASSDRRVLSTEAFF

j_call: TRBJ2-4
d_call: TRBD1
v_call: TRBV19
clone_size: few
cdr3_nt: TGTGCCAGTAGTGCCACGGGTATACAGGGGGCGCGGGACATTCAGTACTTC
cdr3_aa: CASSATGIQGARDIQYF

j_call: TRBJ2-5
d_call: .
v_call: TRBV7-6
clone_size: .
cdr3_nt: TGTGCCAGTAGCTTACGGGGGACCGAGCAAGAGACCCAGTACTTC
cdr3_aa: CASSLRGTEQETQYF

j_call: TRBJ1-1
d_call: .
v_call: TRBV2
clone_size: many
cdr3_nt: TGTGCCAGCATAGGGACCTCTTTCGGAGCTTTCTTT
cdr3_aa: CASIGTSFGAFF

j_call: TRBJ2-5
d_call: TRBD2
v_call: TRBV12-3/TRBV12-4
clone_size: .
cdr3_nt: TGTGCCAGCAGACCCGGACTAGCCCAAGAGACCCAGTACTTC
cdr3_aa: CASRPGLAQETQYF

j_call: TRBJ2-6
d_call: .
v_call: TRBV20-1
clone_size: many
cdr3_nt: TGCAGTGCTAGGGCGACCGGGGCCAACGTCCTGACTTTC
cdr3_aa: CSARATGANVLTF

j_call: TRBJ2-1
d_call: .
v_call: TRBV19
clone_size: many
cdr3_nt: TGTGCCAGTAGTAGCGGAAGGATGTCTATCCGCAATGAGCAGTTCTTC
cdr3_aa: CASSSGRMSIRNEQFF

j_call: TRBJ1-3
d_call: .
v_call: TRBV9
clone_size: many
cdr3_nt: TGTGCCAGCAGCGTAGACGAAGGAGTCCGAAACACCATATATTTT
cdr3_aa: CASSVDEGVRNTIYF

j_call: TRBJ1-5
d_call: .
v_call: TRBV7-6
clone_size: many
cdr3_nt: TGTGCCAGCAGCTTAGGCACTGGGGCTAGCAATCAGCCCCAGCATTTT
cdr3_aa: CASSLGTGASNQPQHF

j_call: TRBJ2-7
d_call: TRBD1
v_call: TRBV15
clone_size: once
cdr3_nt: TGTGCCACCAGCAGGACAGGGACACCATACGAGCAGTACTTC
cdr3_aa: CATSRTGTPYEQYF

j_call: TRBJ1-6
d_call: .
v_call: TRBV2
clone_size: many
cdr3_nt: TGTGCCAGCAGGGACAGTTCCTCCTATAATTCACCCCTCCACTTT
cdr3_aa: CASRDSSSYNSPLHF

j_call: TRBJ1-5
d_call: TRBD1
v_call: TRBV12-3/TRBV12-4
clone_size: few
cdr3_nt: TGTGCCAGCAGTCGCCGAGCCGGACAGGGATTAACTCAGCCCCAGCATTTT
cdr3_aa: CASSRRAGQGLTQPQHF

j_call: TRBJ1-2
d_call: .
v_call: TRBV7-2
clone_size: many
cdr3_nt: TGTGCCAGCAGCAGGACGGGACTGGGTCCCTATGGCTACACCTTC
cdr3_aa: CASSRTGLGPYGYTF

j_call: TRBJ1-2
d_call: .
v_call: TRBV19
clone_size: many
cdr3_nt: TGTGCCTGTTACGGGGGCGCGAGCTATGGCTACACCTTC
cdr3_aa: CACYGGASYGYTF

j_call: TRBJ1-3
d_call: .
v_call: TRBV5-1
clone_size: few
cdr3_nt: TGCGCCAGCAGCTTGGTTAACCTGGGGCCTGGAAACACCATATATTTT
cdr3_aa: CASSLVNLGPGNTIYF

j_call: TRBJ2-4
d_call: .
v_call: TRBV14
clone_size: once
cdr3_nt: TGTGCCAGCAGCCAGAAAGTGGGGGACATTCAGTACTTC
cdr3_aa: CASSQKVGDIQYF

j_call: TRBJ1-2
d_call: TRBD1
v_call: TRBV29-1
clone_size: .
cdr3_nt: TGCAGCGTTGAAAGGGACCAGCAGCGACAGGGCGACTATGGCTACACCTTC
cdr3_aa: CSVERDQQRQGDYGYTF

j_call: TRBJ2-5
d_call: .
v_call: TRBV4-1
clone_size: few
cdr3_nt: TGCGCCAGCAGCCAAGAGGGTTTGGTTTCTGAGACCCAGTACTTC
cdr3_aa: CASSQEGLVSETQYF

j_call: TRBJ1-2
d_call: .
v_call: TRBV7-2
clone_size: many
cdr3_nt: TGTGCCAGCAGCTTACGATTCTATGGCTACACCTTC
cdr3_aa: CASSLRFYGYTF

j_call: TRBJ2-7
d_call: .
v_call: TRBV20-1
clone_size: many
cdr3_nt: TGCAGTGCCAACGGCGGGATCGTCGAGCAGTACTTC
cdr3_aa: CSANGGIVEQYF

j_call: TRBJ2-7
d_call: TRBD1
v_call: TRBV2
clone_size: few
cdr3_nt: TGTGCCAGCGGACAGGGGGCGGTTTACGAGCAGTACTTC
cdr3_aa: CASGQGAVYEQYF

j_call: TRBJ1-2
d_call: .
v_call: TRBV20-1
clone_size: many
cdr3_nt: TGCAGTGCCGACGGGGGGAGGGATGGCGGCTACACCTTC
cdr3_aa: CSADGGRDGGYTF

j_call: TRBJ1-5
d_call: TRBD1
v_call: TRBV2
clone_size: many
cdr3_nt: TGTGCCAGCAGCTGGACAGGCCGAAGGTTGCAGCCCCAGCATTTT
cdr3_aa: CASSWTGRRLQPQHF

j_call: TRBJ1-2
d_call: .
v_call: TRBV15
clone_size: many
cdr3_nt: TGTGCCACCAGCAGAGATATCGTGGGGCCGTATGGCTACACCTTC
cdr3_aa: CATSRDIVGPYGYTF

j_call: TRBJ2-5
d_call: TRBD2
v_call: TRBV6-1
clone_size: .
cdr3_nt: TGTGCCAGCAGCAGAATAGCGGGAGAGACCCAGTACTTC
cdr3_aa: CASSRIAGETQYF

j_call: TRBJ1-1
d_call: .
v_call: TRBV7-9
clone_size: once
cdr3_nt: TGTGCCAGCAGCCGGGGGGCGCGGACTGAAGCTTTCTTT
cdr3_aa: CASSRGARTEAFF